The following is a T cell receptor (beta chain) sequence with its context. This record belongs to a study of blood T cell repertoires in COVID-19. As for the study in general: The analysed material was cDNA or gDNA that came from T cells, B-cell-depleted T cells, or PBMCs.

Sequencing used immunoSEQ multiplex PCR; TCRdb keeps in-frame clones, though not all of them. The sample has under 200,000 clones, approximately 79% seen once. Trimming left V 3 bases short and J 1 base short, with 11 bases between. CDR3 length: 15 amino acids. Germline CDR1 is SGDLS and CDR2 is YYNGEE. Individuals aged roughly 18 to 95 years were recruited from 24 US areas. This TCR was recovered from a woman aged 55-69 years with acute COVID-19. Sequences were obtained from PBMCs or T cells enriched from blood (not recorded which). The V call is TRBV9, the J call TRBJ2-4, with D maybe TRBD2 (6 bases). CDR3 sequence reads: CASSATGSAKNIQYF. CDR3 in DNA: TGTGCCAGCAGCGCCACCGGGAGCGCCAAAAACATTCAGTACTTC.